This is a list of T cell receptor beta chains from one sample in a study of cytomegalovirus exposure and HLA in healthy donors. Generated by immunoSEQ multiplex PCR, the TCRdb table keeps only in-frame clones and is missing some. The sample consists of just under 95,000 clones, approximately 80% of them appearing once. The sequenced sample was PBMCs. These receptors came from a human donor in good health. CDR3s include the opening cysteine and the closing phenylalanine or tryptophan. A D gene is named only where the DNA matches it firmly. Size values are once, few and many counts, or a class for expanded clones, and some rows have none.

TGTGCCAGCAGTGAGGGACTAGGAGGGACCCAGTACTTC	CASSEGLGGTQYF	TRBV6-1	TRBJ2-5	13	few	TRBD2
TGTGCCAGCTCACGAAACCAGGGATCCGGGGAGCTGTTTTTT	CASSRNQGSGELFF	TRBV18	TRBJ2-2	14	NA	NA
TGTGCCAGCAGACCTAGCGGGAGTCACTACGAGCAGTACTTC	CASRPSGSHYEQYF	TRBV27	TRBJ2-7	14	NA	TRBD2
TGTGCCAGTAGTGTTACAGGGGTCAATAATTCACCCCTCCACTTT	CASSVTGVNNSPLHF	TRBV19	TRBJ1-6	15	NA	TRBD1
TGTGCCAGCTCACCGGGGACAGGGTTTGTAGGTGAGCAGTTCTTC	CASSPGTGFVGEQFF	TRBV18	TRBJ2-1	15	NA	TRBD1
TGTGCCAGCAGCTTAGCAGGAGGGGCCGGTTTCGGTTCACCCCTCCACTTT	CASSLAGGAGFGSPLHF	TRBV7-6	TRBJ1-6	17	few	NA
TGTGCCAGCAGCTTGGCCATGAGTGAGCAGTTCTTC	CASSLAMSEQFF	TRBV5-4	TRBJ2-1	12	NA	NA
TGTGCCAGCAGCCCCCGAGGGGGAAGAGCTGGAAACACCATATATTTT	CASSPRGGRAGNTIYF	TRBV7-9	TRBJ1-3	16	NA	NA
TGTGCCAGCAGCCCGAGGGGGGGACAGGGAAATTCACCCCTCCACTTT	CASSPRGGQGNSPLHF	TRBV7-9	TRBJ1-6	16	NA	TRBD1
TGCAGCGTTCCACAGTCCCTTCGTCAAGATACGCAGTATTTT	CSVPQSLRQDTQYF	TRBV29-1	TRBJ2-3	14	NA	NA
TGCGCCAGCAGCCAAGGGGGCGGGGGAGTCTCGCGGGAGCAGTACTTC	CASSQGGGGVSREQYF	TRBV4-3	TRBJ2-7	16	NA	TRBD2
TGTGCCAGCAGCTTTTACACAGATACGCAGTATTTT	CASSFYTDTQYF	TRBV7-6	TRBJ2-3	12	NA	NA
TGTGCCAGTAGAGCTAGCGGGAGGACAGATACGCAGTATTTT	CASRASGRTDTQYF	TRBV19	TRBJ2-3	14	NA	TRBD2
TGTGCCAGCAGCCCCCGGGGTAGCGGGGGCTCCTACGAGCAGTACTTC	CASSPRGSGGSYEQYF	TRBV7-9	TRBJ2-7	16	NA	TRBD2
TGCGCCAGCAGCATGGGGGGGACAAGCTCCTACGAGCAGTACTTC	CASSMGGTSSYEQYF	TRBV4-1	TRBJ2-7	15	NA	NA
TGCGCCAGCAGCAGACTAGCGGGGGGGCAGCAAGATACGCAGTATTTT	CASSRLAGGQQDTQYF	TRBV5-1	TRBJ2-3	16	NA	TRBD2
TGTGCCAGCAGCTTAATGGCTAGCGGTTACGAGCAGTACTTC	CASSLMASGYEQYF	TRBV11-2	TRBJ2-7	14	once	TRBD2
TGCGCCAGCAGCCAGGGGGCGGCTAATGAAAAACTGTTTTTT	CASSQGAANEKLFF	TRBV5-1	TRBJ1-4	14	few	TRBD1
TGTGCCACCCAGGGGACAGGGCGTAATGAAAAACTGTTTTTT	CATQGTGRNEKLFF	TRBV19	TRBJ1-4	14	NA	TRBD1
TGCGCCAGCAGCCAACGACAGGGAATGGCGGATGAGCAGTTCTTC	CASSQRQGMADEQFF	TRBV4-3	TRBJ2-1	15	NA	TRBD1
TGCAGCGTTGAGGGGGACAGCCCCTACGAGCAGTACTTC	CSVEGDSPYEQYF	TRBV29-1	TRBJ2-7	13	NA	TRBD1
TGTGCCAGCAGCTTAGACGGACAGGGATGGGAAAATGAGCAGTTCTTC	CASSLDGQGWENEQFF	TRBV11-3	TRBJ2-1	16	NA	TRBD1
TGCGCCAGCAGTCCCACTAGCGGGAGGGGCACAGATACGCAGTATTTT	CASSPTSGRGTDTQYF	TRBV10-2	TRBJ2-3	16	NA	TRBD2
TGTGCCAGCAACGACATTAGTGGGCTTCAAGGCTACGAGCAGTACTTC	CASNDISGLQGYEQYF	TRBV11-1	TRBJ2-7	16	NA	NA
TGTGCCAGCAGCTTAGGCCTAGCGGTTTATGGGGATGAGCAGTTCTTC	CASSLGLAVYGDEQFF	TRBV11-2	TRBJ2-1	16	NA	TRBD2
TGTGCCAGCAGCCAAAGACCTCGTCAGGCCGACTCTGGAAACACCATATATTTT	CASSQRPRQADSGNTIYF	TRBV16	TRBJ1-3	18	NA	NA
TGTGCCAGTAGTATGGCCCGGGGGAACACTGAAGCTTTCTTT	CASSMARGNTEAFF	TRBV19	TRBJ1-1	14	NA	NA
TGTGCCAGCAGCGGACACGACAGGCTAGGGGGCAATCAGCCCCAGCATTTT	CASSGHDRLGGNQPQHF	TRBV9	TRBJ1-5	17	few	NA
TGTGCCAGCAGCTACAGACCGAATCAGCCCCAGCATTTT	CASSYRPNQPQHF	TRBV5-5	TRBJ1-5	13	few	NA
TGCAGCGTTGCTTACAGGGCGAACACCGGGGAGCTGTTTTTT	CSVAYRANTGELFF	TRBV29-1	TRBJ2-2	14	NA	NA
TGTGCCAGCAGCCGACAGGGGATTATGAACACTGAAGCTTTCTTT	CASSRQGIMNTEAFF	TRBV4-2	TRBJ1-1	15	NA	TRBD1
TGTGCCAGTAGTATAAGTCGCGGGACTCCTAGCAATCAGCCCCAGCATTTT	CASSISRGTPSNQPQHF	TRBV19	TRBJ1-5	17	NA	NA
TGTGCCAGCAGTGTAAAGGGGGCTTGGGACGAGCAGTACTTC	CASSVKGAWDEQYF	TRBV27	TRBJ2-7	14	NA	TRBD1
TGTGCCAGCTCACCACCGGCAACTAGCGGGAGTTACAATGAGCAGTTCTTC	CASSPPATSGSYNEQFF	TRBV18	TRBJ2-1	17	NA	TRBD2
TGTGCCAGCAGTGAAGAGGGGGATACGCAGTATTTT	CASSEEGDTQYF	TRBV6-1	TRBJ2-3	12	few	NA
TGTGCCAGCAGCTTAGGAACAGGGCGTGAAAAACTGTTTTTT	CASSLGTGREKLFF	TRBV7-6	TRBJ1-4	14	NA	NA
TGTGCCAGTAGTCCCCTGCCGGGACAGGGGAAATCAGATACGCAGTATTTT	CASSPLPGQGKSDTQYF	TRBV19	TRBJ2-3	17	NA	TRBD1
TGTGCCAGCAGTTACCTCCAGGGAACGAACACTGAAGCTTTCTTT	CASSYLQGTNTEAFF	TRBV6-5	TRBJ1-1	15	NA	NA
TGTGCCAGCAGTCCAGGGGGCAACGAGCAGTACTTC	CASSPGGNEQYF	TRBV6-5	TRBJ2-7	12	NA	TRBD1
TGTGCCAGCAGCTTAGCCCCAATAGCGGCCGGCTCCTACAATGAGCAGTTCTTC	CASSLAPIAAGSYNEQFF	TRBV7-6	TRBJ2-1	18	NA	NA
TGTGCCAGACCAAGTGGCTGCTACACCTTC	CARPSGCYTF	TRBV19	TRBJ1-2	10	NA	NA
TGTGCCAGCAGCCCTGACAGGGGGCGTGAAAAACTGTTTTTT	CASSPDRGREKLFF	TRBV28	TRBJ1-4	14	NA	TRBD1
TGTGCCAGCAGCCAAGATGGGGACAGGGAGGGAGGCATTCAGTACTTC	CASSQDGDREGGIQYF	TRBV11-2	TRBJ2-4	16	NA	TRBD1
TGCGCCAGCAGCCTAGCGGGTGAGCAGTTCTTC	CASSLAGEQFF	TRBV4-1	TRBJ2-1	11	few	TRBD2
TGTGCCAGCAGTTACGGACTAGGTTTCTACAATGAGCAGTTCTTC	CASSYGLGFYNEQFF	TRBV6-5	TRBJ2-1	15	few	TRBD2
TGTGCCAGCAGCTTTTCAGGGACTACCTACGAGCAGTACTTC	CASSFSGTTYEQYF	TRBV7-2	TRBJ2-7	14	few	TRBD2
TGTGCCAGCAGATTGGGACAGATCTTTGAGCAGTACTTC	CASRLGQIFEQYF	TRBV6-6	TRBJ2-7	13	NA	TRBD1
TGCGCCAGCAGCTTTAGCGGAACTAGCACAGATACGCAGTATTTT	CASSFSGTSTDTQYF	TRBV5-1	TRBJ2-3	15	NA	NA
TGTGCCAGCAGCTTCAGTTCGGGACTAGCCTTTGGCAACATTCAGTACTTC	CASSFSSGLAFGNIQYF	TRBV5-6	TRBJ2-4	17	NA	TRBD2
TGTGCCAGCAGTGACAGGGGTGCGGGCGAGCAGTACTTC	CASSDRGAGEQYF	TRBV27	TRBJ2-7	13	NA	TRBD1
TGTGCCAGTAGTAGACAGCGGGGCGCCTACGAGCAGTACTTC	CASSRQRGAYEQYF	TRBV19	TRBJ2-7	14	NA	TRBD2
TGTGCCAGCAGGAACGCCCCACAGGGGACCTACGAGCAGTACTTC	CASRNAPQGTYEQYF	TRBV2	TRBJ2-7	15	NA	TRBD1
TGTGCCTGGAGTGCTAGCGGGGTCACAGATACGCAGTATTTT	CAWSASGVTDTQYF	TRBV30	TRBJ2-3	14	NA	TRBD2
TGTGCCAGCATCGGAGCGAGTCGGAACTATGGCTACACCTTC	CASIGASRNYGYTF	TRBV28	TRBJ1-2	14	NA	NA
TGCAGCGCTCGACAGGGTGCCAGCTCTGGGGCCAACGTCCTGACTTTC	CSARQGASSGANVLTF	TRBV29-1	TRBJ2-6	16	once	TRBD1
TGTGCCAGCAGCTTAGTTCCTGGAGATGGCTACACCTTC	CASSLVPGDGYTF	TRBV7-2	TRBJ1-2	13	NA	NA
TGCGCCAGCAGCGTGGACAGGGGGCATTTTTTCTTC	CASSVDRGHFFF	TRBV5-1	TRBJ2-1	12	NA	TRBD1
TGTGCCAGTAGTCCTCCTTTGGACAGGCCCAATGAGCAGTTCTTC	CASSPPLDRPNEQFF	TRBV19	TRBJ2-1	15	NA	TRBD1
TGTGCCAGCAGTGAAATGGTAGCCCAAGAGACCCAGTACTTC	CASSEMVAQETQYF	TRBV2	TRBJ2-5	14	NA	NA
TGTGCCATCAGCCCGGACAGGGTGGGAAGGGCTGAGCAGTTCTTC	CAISPDRVGRAEQFF	TRBV10-3	TRBJ2-1	15	NA	TRBD1